This T cell receptor beta chain is drawn from a study of technical replicates of blood from a few donors. Profiling relied on immunoSEQ multiplex PCR, and the TCRdb table lists in-frame clones only, not all of them. The profile shows just under 100,000 clones, 95% of them singletons. What was sequenced was T cells isolated from PBMCs. The sequence was obtained from a human donor in good health.

CDR3 sequence (DNA): TGTGCCAGTGGGCCCAGCGGGAGCTCCTACGAGCAGTACTTC. Translating gives CASGPSGSSYEQYF. The gene calls are TRBV2 and TRBJ2-7; 8 bases map to TRBD2. The CDR3 has 14 amino acids. V lost 9 bases and J lost 0; bases outside the gene matches: 7. Germline loops: CDR1 SNHLY, CDR2 FYNNEI.